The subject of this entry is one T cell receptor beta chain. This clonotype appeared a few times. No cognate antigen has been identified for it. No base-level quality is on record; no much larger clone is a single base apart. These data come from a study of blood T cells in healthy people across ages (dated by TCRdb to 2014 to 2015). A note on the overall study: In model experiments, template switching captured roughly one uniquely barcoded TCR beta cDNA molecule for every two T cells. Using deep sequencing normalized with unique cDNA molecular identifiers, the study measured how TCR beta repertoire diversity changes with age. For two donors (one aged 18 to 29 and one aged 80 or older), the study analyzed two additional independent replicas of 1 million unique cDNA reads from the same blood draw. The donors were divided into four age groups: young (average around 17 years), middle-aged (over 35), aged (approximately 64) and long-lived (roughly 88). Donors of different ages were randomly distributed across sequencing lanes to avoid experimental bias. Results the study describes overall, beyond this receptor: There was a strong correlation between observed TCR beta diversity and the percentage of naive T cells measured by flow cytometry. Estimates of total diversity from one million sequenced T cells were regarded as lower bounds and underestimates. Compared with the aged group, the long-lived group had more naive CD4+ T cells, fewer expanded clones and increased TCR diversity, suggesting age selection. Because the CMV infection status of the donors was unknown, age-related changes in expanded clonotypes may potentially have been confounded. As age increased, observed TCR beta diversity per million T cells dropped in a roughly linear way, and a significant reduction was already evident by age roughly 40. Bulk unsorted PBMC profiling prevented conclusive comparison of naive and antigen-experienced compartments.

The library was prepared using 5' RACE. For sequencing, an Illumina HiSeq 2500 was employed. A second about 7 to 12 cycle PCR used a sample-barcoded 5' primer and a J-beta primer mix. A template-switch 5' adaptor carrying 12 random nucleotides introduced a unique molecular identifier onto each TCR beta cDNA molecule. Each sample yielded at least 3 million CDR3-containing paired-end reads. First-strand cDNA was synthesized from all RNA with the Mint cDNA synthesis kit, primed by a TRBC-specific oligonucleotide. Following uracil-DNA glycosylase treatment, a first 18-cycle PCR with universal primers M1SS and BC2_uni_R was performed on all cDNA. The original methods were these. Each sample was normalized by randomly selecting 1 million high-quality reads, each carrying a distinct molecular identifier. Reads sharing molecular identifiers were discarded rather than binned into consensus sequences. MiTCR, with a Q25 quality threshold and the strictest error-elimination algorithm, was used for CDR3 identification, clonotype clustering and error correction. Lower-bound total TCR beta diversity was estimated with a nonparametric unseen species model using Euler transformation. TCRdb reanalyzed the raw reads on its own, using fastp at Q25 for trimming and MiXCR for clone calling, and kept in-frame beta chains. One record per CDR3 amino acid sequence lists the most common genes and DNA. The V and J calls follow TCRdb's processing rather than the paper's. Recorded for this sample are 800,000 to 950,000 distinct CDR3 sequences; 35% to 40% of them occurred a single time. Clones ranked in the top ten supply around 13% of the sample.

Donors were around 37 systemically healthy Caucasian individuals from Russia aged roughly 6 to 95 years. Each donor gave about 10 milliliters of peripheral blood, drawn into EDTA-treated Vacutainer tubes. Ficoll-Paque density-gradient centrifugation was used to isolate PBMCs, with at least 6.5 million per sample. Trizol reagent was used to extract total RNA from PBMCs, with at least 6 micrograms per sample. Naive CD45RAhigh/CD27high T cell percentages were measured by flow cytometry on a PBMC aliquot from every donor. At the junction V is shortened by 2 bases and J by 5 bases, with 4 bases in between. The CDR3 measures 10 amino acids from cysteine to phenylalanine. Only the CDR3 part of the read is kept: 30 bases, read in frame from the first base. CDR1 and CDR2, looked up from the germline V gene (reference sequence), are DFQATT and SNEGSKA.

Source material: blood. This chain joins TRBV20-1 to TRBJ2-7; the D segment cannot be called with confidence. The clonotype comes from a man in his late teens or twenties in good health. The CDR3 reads CSARRDEQYF. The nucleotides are TGCAGTGCTAGAAGGGACGAGCAGTACTTC.